The sequence of this TCR beta chain was determined in a study of cytomegalovirus exposure and HLA in healthy donors. Across the study: Around 78 million unique TCR sequences came from HLA-typed donors in an early release. Study-wide results and caveats: In vitro data verified a few CMV-associated chains as specific for CMV antigens.

Points on this clone: No antigen is known for it.

The CDR3 runs 12 residues. Per the germline V gene, CDR1 is ENHRY and CDR2 is SYGVKD. V was cut by 8 bases and J by 6 bases, with 11 bases left in between. It was with 60 Vbeta and 13 Jbeta primers that the PCR ran. Assay used: immunoSEQ multiplex PCR; TCRdb lists only in-frame clones, some missing. The sample contains nearly 110,000 clones, roughly 77% of which appear only once. The chain carries TRBV10-3 and TRBJ2-1; D is possibly TRBD2 (6 bases). Sequenced: PBMCs. This receptor was taken from a man aged 40-49 years in good health and CMV-seronegative. In DNA, the CDR3 is TGTGCCATCGGCGGGAATAGCAATGAGCAGTTCTTC. Its protein product is CAIGGNSNEQFF.